The clone carrying this T cell receptor (beta chain) was detected once. Its antigen is unidentified. At one end, the junction sequence differs from germline, possibly due to a read error. This sample was taken from a study of siplizumab effects on memory and regulatory T cells. Study-wide results and caveats: There were only a minor fraction of alloreactive clones that mapped to unstimulated subsets.

The CDR3 covers 16 residues. The germline V gene encodes CDR1 SEHNR and CDR2 FQNEAQ (reference sequence). The method was immunoSEQ multiplex PCR; TCRdb's version includes in-frame clones alone and lacks a portion of them. The profile shows tens of thousands of clones, around 97% of them singletons. This TCR came from a human donor in good health. The rearrangement joins TRBV7-9 to TRBJ2-5; 10 positions match TRBD1. Sequencing was done on a sample of naive CD4+ T cells sorted from blood. The CDR3 is CASSLGDRGAEETQHF. CDR3 nucleotides: TGTGCCAGCAGCTTGGGGGACAGGGGCGCGGAGGAGACCCAGCACTTC.